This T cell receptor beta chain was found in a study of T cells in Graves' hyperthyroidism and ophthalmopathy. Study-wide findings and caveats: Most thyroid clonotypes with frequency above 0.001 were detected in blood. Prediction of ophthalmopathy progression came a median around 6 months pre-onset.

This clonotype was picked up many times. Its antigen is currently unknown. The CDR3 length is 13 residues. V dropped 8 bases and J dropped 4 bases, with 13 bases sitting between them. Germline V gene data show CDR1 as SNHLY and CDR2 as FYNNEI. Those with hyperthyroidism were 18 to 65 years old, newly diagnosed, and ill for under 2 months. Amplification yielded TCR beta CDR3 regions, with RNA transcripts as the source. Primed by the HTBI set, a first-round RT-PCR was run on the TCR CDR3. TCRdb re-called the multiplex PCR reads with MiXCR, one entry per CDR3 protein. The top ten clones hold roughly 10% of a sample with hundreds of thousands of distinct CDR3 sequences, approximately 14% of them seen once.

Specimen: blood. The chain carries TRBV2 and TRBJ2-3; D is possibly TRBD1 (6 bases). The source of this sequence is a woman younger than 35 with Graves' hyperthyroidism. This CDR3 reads CASGQSDPDTQYF. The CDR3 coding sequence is TGTGCCAGCGGACAGTCGGATCCAGATACGCAGTATTTT.